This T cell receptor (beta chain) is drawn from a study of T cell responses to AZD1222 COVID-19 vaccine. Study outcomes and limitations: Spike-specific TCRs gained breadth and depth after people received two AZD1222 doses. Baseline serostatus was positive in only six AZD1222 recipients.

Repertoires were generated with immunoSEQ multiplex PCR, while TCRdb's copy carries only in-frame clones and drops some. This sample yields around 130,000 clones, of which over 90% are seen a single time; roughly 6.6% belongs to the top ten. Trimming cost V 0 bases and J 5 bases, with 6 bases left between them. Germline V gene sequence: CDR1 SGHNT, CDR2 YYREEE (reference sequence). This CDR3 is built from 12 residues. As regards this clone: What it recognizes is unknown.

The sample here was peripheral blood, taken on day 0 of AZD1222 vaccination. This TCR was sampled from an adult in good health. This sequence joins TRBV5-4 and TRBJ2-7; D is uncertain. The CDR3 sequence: CASSLDMNEQYF. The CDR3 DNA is TGTGCCAGCAGCTTGGATATGAACGAGCAGTACTTC.